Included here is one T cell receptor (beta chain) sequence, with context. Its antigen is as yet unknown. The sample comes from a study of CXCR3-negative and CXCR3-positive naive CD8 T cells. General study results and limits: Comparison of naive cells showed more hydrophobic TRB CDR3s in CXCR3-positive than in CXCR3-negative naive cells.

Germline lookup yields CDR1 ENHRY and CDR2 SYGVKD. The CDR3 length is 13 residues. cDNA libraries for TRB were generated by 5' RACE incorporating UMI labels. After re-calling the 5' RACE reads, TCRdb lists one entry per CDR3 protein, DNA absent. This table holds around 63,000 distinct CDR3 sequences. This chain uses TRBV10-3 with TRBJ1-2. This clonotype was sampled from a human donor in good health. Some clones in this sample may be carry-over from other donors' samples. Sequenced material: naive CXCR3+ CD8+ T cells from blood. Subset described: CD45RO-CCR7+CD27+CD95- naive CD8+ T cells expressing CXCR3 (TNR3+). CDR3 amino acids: CAISDDDNYGYTF.